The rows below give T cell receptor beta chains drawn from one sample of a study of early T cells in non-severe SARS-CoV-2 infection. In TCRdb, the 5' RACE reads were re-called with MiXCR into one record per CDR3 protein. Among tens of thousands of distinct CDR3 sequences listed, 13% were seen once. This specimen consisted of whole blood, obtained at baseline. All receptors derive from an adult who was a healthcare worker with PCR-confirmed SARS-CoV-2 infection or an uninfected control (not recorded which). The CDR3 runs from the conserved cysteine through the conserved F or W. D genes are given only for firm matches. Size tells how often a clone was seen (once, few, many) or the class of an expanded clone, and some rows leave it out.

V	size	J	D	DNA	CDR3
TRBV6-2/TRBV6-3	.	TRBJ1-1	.	TGTGCCAGCAGTTCTGCGCCGAGGAACACTGAAGCTTTCTTT	CASSSAPRNTEAFF
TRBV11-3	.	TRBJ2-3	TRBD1	TGTGCCAGCAGCCGACAGGGCGTGAGGACAGATACGCAGTATTTT	CASSRQGVRTDTQYF
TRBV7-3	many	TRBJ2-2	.	TGTGCCAGCAGCACGCCAGGCGGGGAGCTGTTTTTT	CASSTPGGELFF
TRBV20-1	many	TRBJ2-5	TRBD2	TGCAGTGCTAGAGAAATAGCGGGGGGGCCGCGGGAGACCCAGTACTTC	CSAREIAGGPRETQYF
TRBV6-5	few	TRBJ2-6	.	TGTGCCAGCAGTTACGAAGCGACAGGCCGCTCTGGGGCCAACGTCCTGACTTTC	CASSYEATGRSGANVLTF
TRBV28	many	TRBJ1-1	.	TGTGCCAGCAGTTTCGCAGGCCTGAACACTGAAGCTTTCTTT	CASSFAGLNTEAFF
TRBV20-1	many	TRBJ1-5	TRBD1	TGCAGTGCTACGGACAGGGACGGCAATCAGCCCCAGCATTTT	CSATDRDGNQPQHF
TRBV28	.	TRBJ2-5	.	TGTGCCAGCAGTTTATCAGGTCCGGGATTGGGGACCCAGTACTTC	CASSLSGPGLGTQYF
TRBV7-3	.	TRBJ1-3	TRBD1	TGTGCCAGCAGTCTACCCTCGACAGGGTCTGGAAACACCATATATTTT	CASSLPSTGSGNTIYF
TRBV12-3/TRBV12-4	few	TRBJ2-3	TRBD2	TGTGCCAGCAGTCTAGCGGGGATGAGCACAGATACGCAGTATTTT	CASSLAGMSTDTQYF
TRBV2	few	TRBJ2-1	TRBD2	TGTGCCAGCACCCCGACTAGCGGTATATACAATGAGCAGTTCTTC	CASTPTSGIYNEQFF
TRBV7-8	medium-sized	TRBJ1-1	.	TGTGCCAGCAGCTGGGGGGCGAACACTGAAGCTTTCTTT	CASSWGANTEAFF
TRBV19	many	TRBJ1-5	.	TGTGCCAGTAGTATAACAGGGAGTCAGCCCCAGCATTTT	CASSITGSQPQHF
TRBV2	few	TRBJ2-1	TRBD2	TGTGCCAGCACAACTAGCGGGATCACCTACAATGAGCAGTTCTTC	CASTTSGITYNEQFF
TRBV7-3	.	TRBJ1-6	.	TGTGCCAGCAGCTTAGCCCCTAGCTCACCCCTCCACTTT	CASSLAPSSPLHF
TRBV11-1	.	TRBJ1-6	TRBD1	TGTGCCAGCAGCCGTGACAGGGATAATTCACCCCTCCACTTT	CASSRDRDNSPLHF
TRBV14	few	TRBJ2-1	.	TGTGCCAGCAGCCAAAGGGGGACCCCGGGGGATGAGCAGTTCTTC	CASSQRGTPGDEQFF